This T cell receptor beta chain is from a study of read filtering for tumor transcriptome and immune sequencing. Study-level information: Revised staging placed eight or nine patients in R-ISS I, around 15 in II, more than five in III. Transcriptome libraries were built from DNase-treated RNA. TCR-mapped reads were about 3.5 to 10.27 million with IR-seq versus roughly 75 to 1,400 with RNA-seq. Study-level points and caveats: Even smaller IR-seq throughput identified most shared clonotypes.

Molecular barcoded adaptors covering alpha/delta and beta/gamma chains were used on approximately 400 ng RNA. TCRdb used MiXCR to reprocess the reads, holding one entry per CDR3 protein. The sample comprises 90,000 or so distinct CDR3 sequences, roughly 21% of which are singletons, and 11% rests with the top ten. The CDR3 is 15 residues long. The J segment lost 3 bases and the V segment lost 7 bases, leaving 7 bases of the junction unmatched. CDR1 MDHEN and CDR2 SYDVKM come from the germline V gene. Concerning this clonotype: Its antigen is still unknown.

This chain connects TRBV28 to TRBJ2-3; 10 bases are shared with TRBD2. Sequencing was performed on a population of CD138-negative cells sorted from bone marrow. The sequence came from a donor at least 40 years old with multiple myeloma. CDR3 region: CASKAGGRTTDTQYF. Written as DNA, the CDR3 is TGTGCCAGCAAAGCGGGGGGGCGTACTACAGATACGCAGTATTTT.